This entry describes one TCR beta chain. This sample was taken from a study of cytomegalovirus exposure and HLA in healthy donors. In the PCR, 60 Vbeta and 13 Jbeta primers were used. Profiled with immunoSEQ multiplex PCR; TCRdb holds only in-frame clones, not every one. The table shows about 190,000 clones, with about 80% occurring only once. This CDR3 contains 14 residues. V lost 6 bases, J lost 1 base, and 0 bases stayed unmatched. CDR1 and CDR2 from the germline V gene are LNHDA and SQIVND (reference sequence). Sample: PBMCs. This clonotype was sampled from a man aged 40-49 years in good health and CMV-seropositive. V gene TRBV19 combines with J gene TRBJ2-2, with TRBD1 matching over 9 bases. The CDR3 region is CASRDRGNTGELFF. The DNA for the CDR3 is TGTGCCAGTAGGGACAGGGGGAACACCGGGGAGCTGTTTTTT.